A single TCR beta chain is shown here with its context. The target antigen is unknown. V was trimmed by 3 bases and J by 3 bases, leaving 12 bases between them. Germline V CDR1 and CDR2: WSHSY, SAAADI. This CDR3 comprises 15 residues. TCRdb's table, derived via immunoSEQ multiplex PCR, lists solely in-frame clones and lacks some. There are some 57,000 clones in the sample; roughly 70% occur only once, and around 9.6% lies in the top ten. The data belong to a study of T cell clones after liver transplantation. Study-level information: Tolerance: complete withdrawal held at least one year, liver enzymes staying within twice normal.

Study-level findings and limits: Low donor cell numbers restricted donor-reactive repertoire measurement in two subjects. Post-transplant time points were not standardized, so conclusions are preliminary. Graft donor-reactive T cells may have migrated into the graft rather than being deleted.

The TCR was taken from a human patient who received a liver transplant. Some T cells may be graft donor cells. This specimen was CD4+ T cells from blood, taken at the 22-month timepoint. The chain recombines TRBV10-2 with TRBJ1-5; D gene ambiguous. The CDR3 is CASSERRSINQPQHF. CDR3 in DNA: TGCGCCAGCAGTGAAAGGCGGAGTATCAATCAGCCCCAGCATTTT.